This TCR beta chain comes out of a study of shared clonotypes between healthy human individuals. General observations from the study: Sampling used blood alone; tissue repertoires probably differ. Naive subsets, compared against memory subsets, generally had larger estimated richness values.

Investigators divided CD4+ cells into CD45RA+ naive and CD45RA-negative memory subsets. TCRdb keeps only in-frame clones here, not all; method: immunoSEQ multiplex PCR. Seen here are approximately 2,000,000 clones, around 90% observed once, and the top ten hold about 0.41%. As regards this clone: Its antigen remains unidentified.

The germline gives CDR1 MNHNS, CDR2 SASEGT. Trimming removed 10 bases from V and 2 bases from J, with 19 bases in between. The CDR3 is made up of 15 amino acids. The specimen sequenced was naive CD4+ T cells from PBMCs. Subset reported: CD45RA+ positively selected. The chain employs TRBV6-1 and TRBJ2-3; D possibly matches TRBD1 or TRBD2 (6 bases each). This TCR derives from a man between 18 and 29 years old in good health. Some clones in this sample may be carry-over from other donors' samples. The CDR3 loop is CATQRTGRSTDTQYF. CDR3 nucleotide sequence: TGTGCCACTCAACGAACAGGGAGGTCCACAGATACGCAGTATTTT.